Listed below are T cell receptor beta chains from one sample, sequenced in a study of post-analysis software for immune sequencing data. TCRdb ran MiXCR on the PCR reads and lists one entry per CDR3 protein. Of about 560,000 distinct CDR3 sequences in the sample, 40% to 50% are singletons; the top ten hold about 1.8%. The sample was blood. These TCRs come from a girl between 10 and 17 years old with multiple sclerosis. CDR3s include the opening cysteine and the closing phenylalanine or tryptophan. A D gene is named only where the DNA matches it firmly. The size entry is marked missing in some rows and otherwise reads once, few, many or a size class.

size,J,D,V,DNA,CDR3
-,TRBJ1-4,TRBD1,TRBV4-1,TGCGCCAGCAGCCAAGATCCTCCCAGGGGGTCTAATGAAAAACTGTTTTTT,CASSQDPPRGSNEKLFF
-,TRBJ2-1,-,TRBV7-2,TGTGCCAGCAGATTAGGGACCACCGCCTACAATGAGCAGTTCTTC,CASRLGTTAYNEQFF
-,TRBJ2-3,-,TRBV2,TGTGCCAGCAGGCCCACACGACAGAGCACAGATACGCAGTATTTT,CASRPTRQSTDTQYF
many,TRBJ2-7,-,TRBV6-5,TGTGCCAGCGGGCCGATGGGCAGGCAGGACGAGCAGTACTTC,CASGPMGRQDEQYF
-,TRBJ1-2,-,TRBV27,TGTGCCAGCAGCTCCAATCTGGCAGGGGCAGCTAACTATGGCTACACCTTC,CASSSNLAGAANYGYTF
-,TRBJ2-7,-,TRBV20-1,TGCAGTGCTAGTGGACAGTCCTACGAGCAGTACTTC,CSASGQSYEQYF
once,TRBJ2-1,-,TRBV29-1,TGCAGCGTTGCGGTGTACAATGAGCAGTTCTTC,CSVAVYNEQFF
-,TRBJ2-7,TRBD2,TRBV29-1,TGCAGCGTCAAAGCGGGAGGATCCAACGAGCAGTACTTC,CSVKAGGSNEQYF
-,TRBJ2-2,-,TRBV7-9,TGTGCCAGCAGCCCTCCAATGCAGGGCTCCGGGGAGCTGTTTTTT,CASSPPMQGSGELFF
-,TRBJ2-3,-,TRBV12-3/TRBV12-4,TGTGCCAGCAGTGTAAATACGCAGTATTTT,CASSVNTQYF
few,TRBJ2-7,-,TRBV5-1,TGCGCCAGCAGCGCCCACCTGAGCGAGCAGTACTTC,CASSAHLSEQYF
-,TRBJ2-1,-,TRBV11-3,TGTGCCAGCAGCTGGGGACTTCACAATGAGCAGTTCTTC,CASSWGLHNEQFF
-,TRBJ1-1,-,TRBV9,TGTGCCAGCAGCGCGGATGCAAACACTGAAGCTTTCTTT,CASSADANTEAFF
-,TRBJ2-7,-,TRBV7-2,TGTGCCAGCAGCACGGCTTTGCCCGGCAGCTACGAGCAGTACTTC,CASSTALPGSYEQYF
-,TRBJ1-2,-,TRBV6-1,TGTGCCAGCAGTCAGAGGACAGTCAACTATGGCTACACCTTC,CASSQRTVNYGYTF
many,TRBJ1-5,-,TRBV4-1,TGTGCCAGCAGCCAAGGGGGAAATCAGCCCCAGCATTTT,CASSQGGNQPQHF
many,TRBJ2-5,-,TRBV5-1,TGCGCCAGCAGCGAACAAGAGACCCAGTACTTC,CASSEQETQYF
-,TRBJ2-5,TRBD2,TRBV4-1,TGCGCCAGCAGCCTCAGGACTAGTCCCCAAGAGACCCAGTACTTC,CASSLRTSPQETQYF
-,TRBJ2-5,TRBD2,TRBV5-1,TGCGCCAGCAGACTAGCGGGAGGGTCGCCCCGATACAATGAGCAGTACTTC,CASRLAGGSPRYNEQYF
-,TRBJ2-7,-,TRBV10-1,TGCGCCAGCAGTGATCCCCTCGGAGGGGACTCCTCCGTCTACGAGCAGTACTTC,CASSDPLGGDSSVYEQYF
-,TRBJ2-7,-,TRBV3-1,TGTGCCAGCCTCGCGACAGGAGGGAACGAGCAGTACTTC,CASLATGGNEQYF
-,TRBJ2-3,TRBD2,TRBV12-3/TRBV12-4,TGTGCCAGCAGTTTACGCCGAGCGGGGACCGATACGCAGTATTTT,CASSLRRAGTDTQYF
-,TRBJ1-6,-,TRBV29-1,TGCAGCGTGAGGGTCAGGTATAATTCACCCCTCCACTTT,CSVRVRYNSPLHF
few,TRBJ2-7,TRBD2,TRBV4-1,TGCGCCAGCAGCCCTACTAGCGGGGCTGCCTACGAGCAGTACTTC,CASSPTSGAAYEQYF
-,TRBJ2-1,TRBD2,TRBV7-3,TGTGCCAGCAGCTTAACGGGACTAGCGGGGGGTCCTTTTGCTGAGCAGTTCTTC,CASSLTGLAGGPFAEQFF
-,TRBJ1-1,-,TRBV7-6,TGTGCCAGCAGCTCCGGTTTGGGGTACACTGAAGCTTTCTTT,CASSSGLGYTEAFF
few,TRBJ2-7,TRBD2,TRBV12-3/TRBV12-4,TGTGCCAGCGTCGCCTCCGGGAGGGCCGACGAGCAGTACTTC,CASVASGRADEQYF
few,TRBJ2-3,-,TRBV5-1,TGCGCCAGCAGCTTGGCCTCGTGGACAGAGGGACCAGATACGCAGTATTTT,CASSLASWTEGPDTQYF
-,TRBJ2-5,TRBD1,TRBV12-3/TRBV12-4,TGTGCCAGCAGTTTAAAAGGTTCCGGGACAGGGGGTAGTCAGACCCAGTACTTC,CASSLKGSGTGGSQTQYF
-,TRBJ1-1,TRBD1,TRBV5-1,TGCGCCAGCAGCCTTACCGGGACAGGGAGAGGCACTGAAGCTTTCTTT,CASSLTGTGRGTEAFF
-,TRBJ2-3,TRBD2,TRBV9,TGTGCCAGCAGCGCCCTAGCGGCACTCGGCACAGATACGCAGTATTTT,CASSALAALGTDTQYF
-,TRBJ2-7,-,TRBV5-1,TGCGCCAGCAGCTTGGCACAGGACCCCCATGGAGAGCAGTACTTC,CASSLAQDPHGEQYF
-,TRBJ2-3,-,TRBV10-3,TGTGCCATCTTACTAGGTAGCACAGATACGCAGTATTTT,CAILLGSTDTQYF
-,TRBJ2-7,TRBD2,TRBV12-3/TRBV12-4,TGTGCCAACAGTTTAGCGCTGGGGGGGACTCCCTGGGAGCAGTACTTC,CANSLALGGTPWEQYF
few,TRBJ2-4,-,TRBV4-1,TGCGCCAGCAGCCTGAGAGTGGGGGACTCCCCAGCGAACATTCAGTACTTC,CASSLRVGDSPANIQYF
-,TRBJ1-4,-,TRBV29-1,TGCAGCGGTCAGGGAACTAATGAAAAACTGTTTTTT,CSGQGTNEKLFF
-,TRBJ1-2,-,TRBV12-3/TRBV12-4,TGTGCCAGCAGTACAGGTGCCTATGGCTACACCTTC,CASSTGAYGYTF
-,TRBJ2-1,-,TRBV5-6,TGTGCCAGCAGCCCGGGACGCCCGTCGACCGAGCAGTTCTTC,CASSPGRPSTEQFF
-,TRBJ1-6,-,TRBV7-6,TGTGCCAGCAGCCTAGGGGCAGGGCAAAGATCACCCCTCCACTTT,CASSLGAGQRSPLHF
once,TRBJ2-3,-,TRBV4-1,TGCGCCAGCAGCCCCAAGGGTCACAGAGATACGCAGTATTTT,CASSPKGHRDTQYF
-,TRBJ2-7,-,TRBV12-3/TRBV12-4,TGTGCCAGCAGTTTAACTGGGGGCAAGAGAATAGGCGAGCAGTACTTC,CASSLTGGKRIGEQYF
-,TRBJ2-5,TRBD1,TRBV12-3/TRBV12-4,TGTACCAGCAGTTTCGGGACAGGGGGCTATGAGCAGTACTTC,CTSSFGTGGYEQYF
few,TRBJ2-7,TRBD1,TRBV29-1,TGCAGCGTGGGGGACAGGGGGAGGGACGAGCAGTACTTC,CSVGDRGRDEQYF
few,TRBJ2-1,TRBD2,TRBV20-1,TGCGGAGGGAGCGGGAGATGGAGTGAGCAGTTCTTC,CGGSGRWSEQFF
few,TRBJ1-2,-,TRBV12-3/TRBV12-4,TGTGCCAGCAAACAAGGGTGGGCTTATGGCTACACCTTC,CASKQGWAYGYTF
-,TRBJ2-3,TRBD2,TRBV12-3/TRBV12-4,TGTGCCAGCAGTAGGGACTACCTAAGCACAGATGCGGAATATTTT,CASSRDYLSTDAEYF
-,TRBJ1-1,-,TRBV6-6,TGTGCCAGTACCAACGTGGGGGATACTGAAGCTTTCTTT,CASTNVGDTEAFF